This T cell receptor (beta chain) is drawn from a study of PD-1 blockade in mismatch repair-deficient tumors. Whole-study results and caveats: Tumor-resident clones, often undetectable pretreatment in blood, expanded then contracted after pembrolizumab.

This clone has a single count. What it binds is not known. Germline CDR1 and CDR2: MNHNS and SASEGT. This CDR3 contains 12 residues. The ends were cut back, 4 bases at V and 3 bases at J, with 7 bases in the middle. Sequencing used immunoSEQ multiplex PCR; TCRdb keeps in-frame clones, though not all of them. The sample records approximately 40,000 clones, more than 75% being singletons. The clonotype originates from an adult with mismatch repair-deficient cancer. The chain employs TRBV6-1 and TRBJ2-7; D unclear. The sequencing here drew on peripheral blood, taken 4 weeks after starting pembrolizumab. The CDR3 loop reads CASSGGYYEQYF. The CDR3 bases are TGTGCCAGCAGTGGTGGGTACTACGAGCAGTACTTC.